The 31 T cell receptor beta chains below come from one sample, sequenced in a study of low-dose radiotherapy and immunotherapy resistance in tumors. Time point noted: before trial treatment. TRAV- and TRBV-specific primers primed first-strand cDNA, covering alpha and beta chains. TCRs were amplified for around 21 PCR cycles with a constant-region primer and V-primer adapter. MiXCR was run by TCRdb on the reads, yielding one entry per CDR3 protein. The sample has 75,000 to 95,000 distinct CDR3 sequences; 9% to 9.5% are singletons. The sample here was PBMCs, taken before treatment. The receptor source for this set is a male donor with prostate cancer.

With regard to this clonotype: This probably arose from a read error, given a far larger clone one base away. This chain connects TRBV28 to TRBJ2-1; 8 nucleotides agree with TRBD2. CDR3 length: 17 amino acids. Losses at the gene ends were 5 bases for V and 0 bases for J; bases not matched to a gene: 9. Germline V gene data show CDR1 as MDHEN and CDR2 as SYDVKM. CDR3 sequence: CASSGGIAGSSYNEQFF. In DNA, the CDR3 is TGTGCCAGCAGTGGGGGCATAGCGGGGAGCTCCTACAATGAGCAGTTCTTC.

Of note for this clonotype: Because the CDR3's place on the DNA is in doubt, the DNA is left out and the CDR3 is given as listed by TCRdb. The CDR3 loop is CASSLDRFGGPTTGELFFF. The chain has TRBV5-4 and TRBJ2-2; the table's TRBD1 call for D was not verified on the DNA. The CDR3 adds up to 19 amino acids, both ends counted. Germline V CDR1 and CDR2: SGHNT, YYREEE (reference sequence).

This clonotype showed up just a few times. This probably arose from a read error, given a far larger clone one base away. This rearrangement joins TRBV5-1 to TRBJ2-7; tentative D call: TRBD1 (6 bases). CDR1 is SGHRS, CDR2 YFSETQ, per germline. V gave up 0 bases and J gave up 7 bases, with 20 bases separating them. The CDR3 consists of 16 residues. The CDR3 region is CASSLGGDNSYNEQYF. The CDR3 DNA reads TGCGCCAGCAGCTTGGGAGGGGACAACTCCTACAATGAGCAGTACTTC.

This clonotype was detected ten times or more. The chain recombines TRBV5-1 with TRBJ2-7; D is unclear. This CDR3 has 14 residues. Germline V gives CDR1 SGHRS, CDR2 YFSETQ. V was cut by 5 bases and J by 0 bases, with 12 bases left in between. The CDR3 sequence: CASRPSSSSYEQYF. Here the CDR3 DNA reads TGCGCCAGCAGACCGTCCTCGAGCTCCTACGAGCAGTACTTC.

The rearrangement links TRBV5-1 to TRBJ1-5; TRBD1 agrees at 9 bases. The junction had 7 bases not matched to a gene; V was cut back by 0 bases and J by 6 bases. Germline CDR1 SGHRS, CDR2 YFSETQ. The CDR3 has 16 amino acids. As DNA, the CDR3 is TGCGCCAGCAGCTTGGGAGGACAGGGGATCCGTCAGCCCCAGCATTTT. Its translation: CASSLGGQGIRQPQHF.

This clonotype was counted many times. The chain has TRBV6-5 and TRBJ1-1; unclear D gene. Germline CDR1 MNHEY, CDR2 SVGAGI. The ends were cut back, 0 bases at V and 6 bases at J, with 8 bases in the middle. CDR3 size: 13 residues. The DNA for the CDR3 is TGTGCCAGCAGTTACTCCCGTTCGTCTGAAGCTTTCTTT. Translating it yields CASSYSRSSEAFF.

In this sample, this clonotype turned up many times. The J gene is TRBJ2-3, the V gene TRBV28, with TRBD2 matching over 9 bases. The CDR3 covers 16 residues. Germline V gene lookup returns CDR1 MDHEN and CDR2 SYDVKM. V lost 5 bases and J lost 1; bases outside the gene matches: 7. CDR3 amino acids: CASSPTLAGGTDTQYF. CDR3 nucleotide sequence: TGTGCCAGCAGTCCGACGTTAGCGGGAGGCACAGATACGCAGTATTTT.

CDR3: CASSQLGISEAFF. CDR3 in DNA: TGTGCCAGCAGCCAATTAGGGATATCTGAAGCTTTCTTT. V is TRBV3-1 and J is TRBJ1-1; D remains unclear. CDR1 is LGHDT and CDR2 is YNNKEL in the germline V gene (reference sequence). The V and J ends lost 2 bases and 6 bases respectively, with 10 bases between them. The CDR3 is made up of 13 amino acids.

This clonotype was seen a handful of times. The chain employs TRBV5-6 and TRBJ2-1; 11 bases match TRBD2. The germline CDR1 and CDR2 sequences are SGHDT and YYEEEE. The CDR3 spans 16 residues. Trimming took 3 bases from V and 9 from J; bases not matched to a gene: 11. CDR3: CASSSPGLADLGEQFF. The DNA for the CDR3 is TGTGCCAGCAGCTCACCGGGACTAGCGGACTTGGGTGAGCAGTTCTTC.

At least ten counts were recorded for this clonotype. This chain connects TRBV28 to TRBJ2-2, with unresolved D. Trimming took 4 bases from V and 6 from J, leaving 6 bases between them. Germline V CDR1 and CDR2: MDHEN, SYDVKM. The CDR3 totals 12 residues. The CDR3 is CASSSLPGELFF. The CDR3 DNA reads TGTGCCAGCAGTTCCCTCCCCGGGGAGCTGTTTTTT.

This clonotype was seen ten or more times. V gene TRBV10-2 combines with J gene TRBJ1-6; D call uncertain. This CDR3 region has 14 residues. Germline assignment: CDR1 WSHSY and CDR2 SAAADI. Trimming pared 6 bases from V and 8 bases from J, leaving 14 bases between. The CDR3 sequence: CASRALAGHSPLHF. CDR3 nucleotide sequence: TGCGCCAGCAGAGCCCTGGCGGGTCATTCACCCCTCCACTTT.

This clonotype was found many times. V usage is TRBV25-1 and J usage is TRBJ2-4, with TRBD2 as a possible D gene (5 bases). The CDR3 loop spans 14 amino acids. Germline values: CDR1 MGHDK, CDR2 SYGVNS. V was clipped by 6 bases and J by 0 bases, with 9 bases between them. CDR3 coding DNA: TGTGCCAGCAGCAATCGGGGAGCCAAAAACATTCAGTACTTC. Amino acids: CASSNRGAKNIQYF.

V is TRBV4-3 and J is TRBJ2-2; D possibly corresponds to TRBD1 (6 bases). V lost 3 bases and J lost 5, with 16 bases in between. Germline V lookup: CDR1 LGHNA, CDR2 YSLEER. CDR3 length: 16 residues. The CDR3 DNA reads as TGCGCCAGCAGCCAGGCGCGGCAGGGGTGGACCGGGGAGCTGTTTTTT. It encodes CASSQARQGWTGELFF.

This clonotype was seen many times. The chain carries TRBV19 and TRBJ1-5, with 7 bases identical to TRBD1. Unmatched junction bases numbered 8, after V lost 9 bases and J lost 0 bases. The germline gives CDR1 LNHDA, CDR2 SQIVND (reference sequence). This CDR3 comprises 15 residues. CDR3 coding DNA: TGTGCCAGCCAAGGGACAGACAATAGCAATCAGCCCCAGCATTTT. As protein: CASQGTDNSNQPQHF.

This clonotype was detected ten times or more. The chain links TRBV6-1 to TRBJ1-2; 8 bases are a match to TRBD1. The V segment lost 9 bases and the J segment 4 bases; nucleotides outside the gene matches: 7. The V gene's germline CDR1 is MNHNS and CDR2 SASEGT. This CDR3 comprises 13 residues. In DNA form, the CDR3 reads TGTGCCAGTAAGCGACAGGGGAGCTATGGCTACACCTTC. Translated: CASKRQGSYGYTF.

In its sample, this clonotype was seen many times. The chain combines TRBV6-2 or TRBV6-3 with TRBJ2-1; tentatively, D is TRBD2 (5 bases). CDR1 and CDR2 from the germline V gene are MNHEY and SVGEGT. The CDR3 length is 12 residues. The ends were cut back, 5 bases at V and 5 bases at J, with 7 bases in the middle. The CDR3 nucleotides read TGTGCCAGCAGTCGGACTGACAATGAGCAGTTCTTC. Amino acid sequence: CASSRTDNEQFF.

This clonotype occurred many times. The CDR3: CASRQGATYGYTF. The CDR3 DNA follows: TGTGCCAGCAGACAGGGGGCCACCTATGGCTACACCTTC. The gene calls are TRBV19 and TRBJ1-2, with 10 bases fitting TRBD1. The V gene end was trimmed by 9 bases and the J gene end by 4 bases; junction bases not matched to a gene: 5. Germline lookup yields CDR1 LNHDA and CDR2 SQIVND (reference sequence). There are 13 residues in the CDR3.

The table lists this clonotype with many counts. This CDR3 reads CASSVAGSYNEQFF. For the CDR3, the DNA is TGTGCCAGCAGTGTGGCGGGTTCCTACAATGAGCAGTTCTTC. The V call is TRBV2, the J call TRBJ2-1; D might be TRBD2 (5 bases). V lost 4 bases and J lost 1, with 8 bases in between. Per germline, CDR1 SNHLY and CDR2 FYNNEI. This CDR3 comprises 14 residues.

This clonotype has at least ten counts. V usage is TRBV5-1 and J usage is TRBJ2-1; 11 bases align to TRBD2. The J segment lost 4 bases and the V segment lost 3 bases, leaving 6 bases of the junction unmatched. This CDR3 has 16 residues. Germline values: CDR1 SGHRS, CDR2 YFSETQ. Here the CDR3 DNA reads TGCGCCAGCAGCTACGGGACTAGCGGAATTTACAATGAGCAGTTCTTC. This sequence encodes CASSYGTSGIYNEQFF.

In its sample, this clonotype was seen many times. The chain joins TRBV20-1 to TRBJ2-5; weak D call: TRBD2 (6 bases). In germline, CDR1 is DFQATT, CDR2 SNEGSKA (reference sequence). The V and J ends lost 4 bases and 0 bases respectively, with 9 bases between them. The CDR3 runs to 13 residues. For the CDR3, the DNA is TGCAGTGCTACTGCGGGGTACCAAGAGACCCAGTACTTC. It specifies CSATAGYQETQYF.

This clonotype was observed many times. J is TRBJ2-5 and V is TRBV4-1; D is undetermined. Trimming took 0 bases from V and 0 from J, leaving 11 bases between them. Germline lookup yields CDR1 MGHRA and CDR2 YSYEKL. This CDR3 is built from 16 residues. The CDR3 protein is CASSQDRVLYQETQYF. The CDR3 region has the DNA TGCGCCAGCAGCCAAGATAGGGTCTTGTACCAAGAGACCCAGTACTTC.

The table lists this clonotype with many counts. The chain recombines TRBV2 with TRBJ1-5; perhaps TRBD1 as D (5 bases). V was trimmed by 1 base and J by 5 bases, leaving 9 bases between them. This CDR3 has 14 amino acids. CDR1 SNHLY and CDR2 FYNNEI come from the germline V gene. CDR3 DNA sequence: TGTGCCAGCAGTGAAGGGCAGGGCTATCAGCCCCAGCATTTT. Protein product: CASSEGQGYQPQHF.

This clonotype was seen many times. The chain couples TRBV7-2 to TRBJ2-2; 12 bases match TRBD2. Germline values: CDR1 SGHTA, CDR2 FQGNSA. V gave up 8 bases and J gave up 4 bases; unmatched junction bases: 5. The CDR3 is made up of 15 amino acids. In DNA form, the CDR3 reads TGTGCCAGCTTCGGGGGACTAGCGGGCACCGGGGAGCTGTTTTTT. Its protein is CASFGGLAGTGELFF.

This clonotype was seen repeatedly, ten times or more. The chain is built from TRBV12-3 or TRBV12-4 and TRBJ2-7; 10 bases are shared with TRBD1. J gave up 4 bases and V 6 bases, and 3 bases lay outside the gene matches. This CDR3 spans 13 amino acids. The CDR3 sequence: CASRGQGRYEQYF. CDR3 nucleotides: TGTGCCAGCAGGGGACAGGGGAGATACGAGCAGTACTTC.

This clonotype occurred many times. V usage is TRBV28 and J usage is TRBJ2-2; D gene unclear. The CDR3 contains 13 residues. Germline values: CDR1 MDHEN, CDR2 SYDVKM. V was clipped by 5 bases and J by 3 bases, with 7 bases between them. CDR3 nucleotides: TGTGCCAGCAGTGCCCACGACACCGGGGAGCTGTTTTTT. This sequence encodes CASSAHDTGELFF.

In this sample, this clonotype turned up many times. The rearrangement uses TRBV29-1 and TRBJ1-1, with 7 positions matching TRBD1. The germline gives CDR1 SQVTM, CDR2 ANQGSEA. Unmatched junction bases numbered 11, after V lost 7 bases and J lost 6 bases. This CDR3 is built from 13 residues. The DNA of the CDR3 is TGCAGCGCACTCGACAGGGCACTCGCTGAAGCTTTCTTT. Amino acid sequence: CSALDRALAEAFF.

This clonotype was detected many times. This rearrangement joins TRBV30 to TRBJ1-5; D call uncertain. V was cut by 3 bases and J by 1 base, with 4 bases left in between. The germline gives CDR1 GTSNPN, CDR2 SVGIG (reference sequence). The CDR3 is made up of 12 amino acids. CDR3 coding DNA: TGTGCCTGGAGCGGAAGCAATCAGCCCCAGCATTTT. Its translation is CAWSGSNQPQHF.

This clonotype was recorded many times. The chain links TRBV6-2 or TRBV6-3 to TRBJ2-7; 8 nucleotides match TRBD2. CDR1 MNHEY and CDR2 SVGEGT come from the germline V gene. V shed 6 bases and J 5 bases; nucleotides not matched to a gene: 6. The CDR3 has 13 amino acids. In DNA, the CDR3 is TGTGCCAGCAGCGGACTAGCCCCCCACGAGCAGTACTTC. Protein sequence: CASSGLAPHEQYF.

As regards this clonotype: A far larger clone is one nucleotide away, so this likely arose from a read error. The CDR3 spells CASTYTQGANEQYF. As DNA, the CDR3 is TGTGCCAGCACCTATACTCAGGGGGCGAATGAGCAGTACTTC. The rearrangement uses TRBV5-5 and TRBJ2-7; 8 bases are shared with TRBD1. V lost 6 bases to trimming and J lost 7 bases; unmatched junction nucleotides: 12. From germline, CDR1 is SGHKS and CDR2 YYEKEE (reference sequence). The CDR3 is 14 amino acids.

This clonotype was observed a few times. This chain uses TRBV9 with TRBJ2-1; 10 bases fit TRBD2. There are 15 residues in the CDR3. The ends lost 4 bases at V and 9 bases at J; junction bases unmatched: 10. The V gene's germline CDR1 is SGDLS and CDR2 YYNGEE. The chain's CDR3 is CASSLGTSDLGEQFF. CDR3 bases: TGTGCCAGCAGCCTGGGGACTAGCGATCTGGGTGAGCAGTTCTTC.

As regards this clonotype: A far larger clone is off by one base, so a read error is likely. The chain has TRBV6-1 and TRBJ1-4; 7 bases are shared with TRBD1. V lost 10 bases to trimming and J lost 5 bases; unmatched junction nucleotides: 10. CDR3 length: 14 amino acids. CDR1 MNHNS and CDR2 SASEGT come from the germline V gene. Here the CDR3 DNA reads TGTGCCAACAGGGGACGGCGGTTAAATGAAAAACTGTTTTTT. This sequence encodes CANRGRRLNEKLFF.